The entry below gives a single TCR beta chain sequence along with its context. Antigen specificity is unknown. Division of CD4+ cells produced a CD45RA+ naive subset and a CD45RA-negative memory subset. Data came from immunoSEQ multiplex PCR; TCRdb stores just in-frame clones and leaves some out. The sample has about 1.1 million clones, 75% to 85% seen once. The data originate from a study of shared clonotypes between healthy human individuals. At the level of the study: Ranging from 18 to 49 in age, donors were a couple of women and three men. CD4 naive and CD4 memory each took three plates per donor, while CD8 naive took two and CD8 memory one.

Findings of the study overall: Generally, estimated richness proved larger in naive subsets than it did in memory subsets.

Between the trimmed V and J ends, which lost 0 bases and 6 bases, there was a span of 11 bases. The CDR3 contains 15 residues. Germline CDR1 and CDR2: LGHNT and FRNRAP. The sequencing sample was made of memory CD4+ T cells from PBMCs. The subset denotes: CD45RA-negative fraction. V usage is TRBV12-5 and J usage is TRBJ2-2; the D gene is possibly TRBD1 (5 bases). The sequence came from a man younger than 30 in good health. Some clones in this sample may be carry-over from other donors' samples. The CDR3, as DNA: TGTGCTAGTGGTTTGGTAGGGGCAGGGTCCGGGGAGCTGTTTTTT. This codes for CASGLVGAGSGELFF.